Following are 8 T cell receptor beta chains from one sample sequenced in a study of Ad26.COV2.S vaccination and SARS-CoV-2 variants. The sample's treatment: some 19 received Ad26.COV2.S at low or high dose, single or two shots; about five received placebo; per-sample allocation not given. Sample collection was performed on day 63 after the first vaccine or placebo injection. Profiled with immunoSEQ multiplex PCR; TCRdb holds only in-frame clones, not every one. The table lists about 350,000 clones, around 88% of them singletons, with roughly 10% in the top ten. Here the sequenced sample was peripheral blood, taken in a trial of Ad26.COV2.S vaccine versus placebo. All receptors derive from a person between 18 and 59 years old who received the Ad26.COV2.S COVID-19 vaccine or a placebo.

The V call is TRBV5-1, the J call TRBJ1-1, with a weak D call TRBD1 (5 bases). The CDR3 loop spans 15 amino acids. Trimming stripped 2 bases from V and 0 bases from J, with 11 bases between. Germline CDR1 is SGHRS and CDR2 is YFSETQ. The CDR3 loop is CASSLDPGVNTEAFF. CDR3 sequence (DNA): TGCGCCAGCAGCTTAGACCCGGGGGTGAACACTGAAGCTTTCTTT. Full variable domain (missing parts from reference TRBV5-1 and TRBJ1-1): KAGVTQTPRYLIKTRGQQVTLSCSPISGHRSVSWYQQTPGQGLQFLFEYFSETQRNKGNFPGRFSGRQFSNSRSEMNVSTLELGDSALYLCASSLDPGVNTEAFFGQGTRLTVV.

This chain connects TRBV5-1 to TRBJ1-1, with 7 bases fitting TRBD1. Losses at the gene ends were 4 bases for V and 1 base for J; bases not matched to a gene: 4. Germline V lookup: CDR1 SGHRS, CDR2 YFSETQ. The CDR3 length is 14 residues. CDR3: CASSVGQENTEAFF. As DNA, the CDR3 is TGCGCCAGCAGCGTCGGACAGGAGAACACTGAAGCTTTCTTT. The complete variable domain, with remaining parts taken from reference TRBV5-1 and TRBJ1-1, reads KAGVTQTPRYLIKTRGQQVTLSCSPISGHRSVSWYQQTPGQGLQFLFEYFSETQRNKGNFPGRFSGRQFSNSRSEMNVSTLELGDSALYLCASSVGQENTEAFFGQGTRLTVV.

The CDR3 sequence: CSVRVLADSTDTQYF. As DNA, the CDR3 is TGCAGCGTCCGCGTGTTGGCGGACAGCACAGATACGCAGTATTTT. This chain connects TRBV29-1 to TRBJ2-3; unclear D gene. Germline CDR1 SQVTM, CDR2 ANQGSEA. CDR3 length: 15 amino acids. V lost 6 bases, J lost 0 bases, and 16 bases lay in between.

The gene calls are TRBV28 and TRBJ1-4; D is unclear. Trimming removed 5 bases at V and 7 bases at J, with 11 bases between. This CDR3 spans 13 amino acids. Germline V lookup: CDR1 MDHEN, CDR2 SYDVKM. CDR3 DNA sequence: TGTGCCAGCAGTGGCCCCGTAGGTGAAAAACTGTTTTTT. Amino acid sequence: CASSGPVGEKLFF.

The V gene is TRBV6-2 or TRBV6-3, the J gene TRBJ2-5, with no clear D. CDR1 is MNHEY and CDR2 is SVGEGT in the germline V gene. This CDR3 comprises 13 residues. V was clipped by 2 bases and J by 5 bases, with 9 bases between them. Written as DNA, the CDR3 is TGTGCCAGCAGTTACCTATACGACGAGACCCAGTACTTC. Translated, it gives CASSYLYDETQYF.

The chain recombines TRBV29-1 with TRBJ2-1; the D is unclear. Deletions cut 7 bases from V and 3 bases from J, with 10 bases between. The CDR3 runs to 12 residues. From germline, CDR1 is SQVTM and CDR2 ANQGSEA. The CDR3 here is CSARNHYNEQFF. The CDR3, as DNA: TGCAGCGCCCGGAACCACTACAATGAGCAGTTCTTC.

This clone was counted a single time. The V call is TRBV5-6, the J call TRBJ2-3; D uncertain. Trimming stripped 0 bases from V and 0 bases from J, with 8 bases between. Germline CDR1 and CDR2: SGHDT and YYEEEE. The CDR3 is 15 amino acids. The CDR3 coding sequence is TGTGCCAGCAGCTTGGCTGGCAGAAGCACAGATACGCAGTATTTT. It specifies CASSLAGRSTDTQYF.

J is TRBJ1-2 and V is TRBV5-4; D not certain. Germline CDR1 SGHNT, CDR2 YYREEE (reference sequence). The CDR3 extends over 14 amino acids. Between the trimmed V and J ends, which lost 3 bases and 4 bases, there was a span of 13 bases. The CDR3: CASSSYGRFYGYTF. CDR3 coding DNA: TGTGCCAGCAGCTCGTACGGCCGGTTCTATGGCTACACCTTC.